This is a list of T cell receptor beta chains from one sample in a study of blood T cell repertoires in COVID-19. The protocol was immunoSEQ multiplex PCR, while the TCRdb copy is restricted to in-frame clones and leaves out a portion. The sample has some 100,000 clones, around 94% seen once; the top ten hold over 5.5%. The specimen sequenced was peripheral blood. These receptor sequences come from a man in his forties or fifties with active COVID-19. Each CDR3 is given without its conserved first and last residue.

V gene: TRBV24-1; J gene: TRBJ2-3; CDR3 protein: ATSVAGADTQY
V gene: TRBV5-1; J gene: TRBJ1-2; CDR3 protein: ASSPVLVNYGYT
V gene: TRBV2; J gene: TRBJ1-1; CDR3 protein: ASSDSVQAEQAF
V gene: TRBV28; J gene: TRBJ2-4; CDR3 protein: ASSPISIAGGRGTKNIQY
V gene: TRBV5-1; J gene: TRBJ2-1; CDR3 protein: ASSLEGAGADEQF
V gene: TRBV6-5; J gene: TRBJ1-4; CDR3 protein: ASRQGNEKLF
V gene: TRBV6-6; J gene: TRBJ1-6; CDR3 protein: ASRGGDRRSPLH
V gene: TRBV28; J gene: TRBJ1-5; CDR3 protein: ASSLSDRGLYSNQPQH
V gene: TRBV9; J gene: TRBJ1-6; CDR3 protein: ASSVKGQNNSPLH
V gene: TRBV7-2; J gene: TRBJ2-7; CDR3 protein: ASSLEGLVNLYEQY
V gene: TRBV18; J gene: TRBJ2-1; CDR3 protein: ASSPSGGRALNEQF
V gene: TRBV28; J gene: TRBJ1-1; CDR3 protein: ASSLPGMNTEAF
V gene: TRBV4-2; J gene: TRBJ1-5; CDR3 protein: ASSQELRQPQH
V gene: TRBV28; J gene: TRBJ2-5; CDR3 protein: ASTPPGQVGGETQY
V gene: TRBV19; J gene: TRBJ1-2; CDR3 protein: ASSDRTSGNYGYT
V gene: TRBV4-2; J gene: TRBJ2-7; CDR3 protein: ASSQDSSGSYEQY
V gene: TRBV24-1; J gene: TRBJ2-7; CDR3 protein: ATSDLGTSGSYEQY
V gene: TRBV2; J gene: TRBJ2-7; CDR3 protein: ASSPGTSGSNEQY
V gene: TRBV18; J gene: TRBJ1-5; CDR3 protein: ASSPNDGGGNQPQH
V gene: TRBV30; J gene: TRBJ1-1; CDR3 protein: ACLPRGTEAF
V gene: TRBV5-1; J gene: TRBJ1-5; CDR3 protein: ASSQGDSNQPQH
V gene: TRBV27; J gene: TRBJ2-3; CDR3 protein: ASSIAGLPTQY
V gene: TRBV19; J gene: TRBJ2-7; CDR3 protein: ASSPEGLAGDRLSYEQY
V gene: TRBV18; J gene: TRBJ1-1; CDR3 protein: ASSQNRENTEAF
V gene: TRBV10-2; J gene: TRBJ2-2; CDR3 protein: ASSAGQGAIWTGELF
V gene: TRBV2; J gene: TRBJ1-3; CDR3 protein: ASSGGQGNSGNTIY